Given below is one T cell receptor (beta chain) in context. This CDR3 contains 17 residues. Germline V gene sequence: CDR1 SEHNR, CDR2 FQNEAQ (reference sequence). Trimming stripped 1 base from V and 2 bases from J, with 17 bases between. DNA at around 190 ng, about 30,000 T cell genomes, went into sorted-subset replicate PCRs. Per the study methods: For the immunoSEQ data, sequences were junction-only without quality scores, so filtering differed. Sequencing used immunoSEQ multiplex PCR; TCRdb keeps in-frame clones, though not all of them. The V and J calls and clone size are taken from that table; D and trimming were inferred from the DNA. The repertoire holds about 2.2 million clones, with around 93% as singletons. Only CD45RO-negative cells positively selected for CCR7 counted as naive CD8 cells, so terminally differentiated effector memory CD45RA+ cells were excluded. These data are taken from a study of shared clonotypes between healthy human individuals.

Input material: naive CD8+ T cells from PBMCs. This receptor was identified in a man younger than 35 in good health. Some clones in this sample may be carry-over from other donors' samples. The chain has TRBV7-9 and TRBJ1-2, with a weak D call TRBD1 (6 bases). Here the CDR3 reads CASSLGGPGDYNYGYTF. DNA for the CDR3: TGTGCCAGCAGCTTAGGGGGGCCAGGAGATTACAACTATGGCTACACCTTC.